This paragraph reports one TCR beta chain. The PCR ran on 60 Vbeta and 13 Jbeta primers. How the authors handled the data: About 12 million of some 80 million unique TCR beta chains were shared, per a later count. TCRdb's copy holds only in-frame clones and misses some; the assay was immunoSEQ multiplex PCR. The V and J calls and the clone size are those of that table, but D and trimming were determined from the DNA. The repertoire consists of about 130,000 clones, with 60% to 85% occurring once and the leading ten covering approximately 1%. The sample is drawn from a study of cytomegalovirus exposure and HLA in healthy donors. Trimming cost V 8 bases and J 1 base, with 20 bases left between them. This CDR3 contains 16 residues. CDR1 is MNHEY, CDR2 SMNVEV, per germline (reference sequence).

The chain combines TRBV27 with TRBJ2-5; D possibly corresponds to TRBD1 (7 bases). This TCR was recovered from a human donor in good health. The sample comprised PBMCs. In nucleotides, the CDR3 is TGTGCCAGCTTTACCAGGGGGGAAGAGGGCCAAGAGACCCAGTACTTC. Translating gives CASFTRGEEGQETQYF.